This section outlines one T cell receptor (beta chain) sequence together with its context. The data were obtained in a study of blood T cell repertoires in COVID-19. Only in-frame clones appear in the TCRdb table, and some are missing; sequencing was by immunoSEQ multiplex PCR. The sample comprises about 300,000 clones, roughly 87% of which are singletons, and about an eighth rests with the top ten. V lost 4 bases and J lost 3; bases outside the gene matches: 3. This CDR3 region has 13 residues. Germline CDR1 reads SGHAT; CDR2 reads FQNNGV. This TCR came from a human donor in a cohort sampled during active COVID-19. The chain combines TRBV11-2 with TRBJ2-7; TRBD2 agrees at 7 bases. Specimen: peripheral blood. For the CDR3, the DNA is TGTGCCAGCAGCTCGACTAGCATCTACGAGCAGTACTTC. This gives the protein CASSSTSIYEQYF.